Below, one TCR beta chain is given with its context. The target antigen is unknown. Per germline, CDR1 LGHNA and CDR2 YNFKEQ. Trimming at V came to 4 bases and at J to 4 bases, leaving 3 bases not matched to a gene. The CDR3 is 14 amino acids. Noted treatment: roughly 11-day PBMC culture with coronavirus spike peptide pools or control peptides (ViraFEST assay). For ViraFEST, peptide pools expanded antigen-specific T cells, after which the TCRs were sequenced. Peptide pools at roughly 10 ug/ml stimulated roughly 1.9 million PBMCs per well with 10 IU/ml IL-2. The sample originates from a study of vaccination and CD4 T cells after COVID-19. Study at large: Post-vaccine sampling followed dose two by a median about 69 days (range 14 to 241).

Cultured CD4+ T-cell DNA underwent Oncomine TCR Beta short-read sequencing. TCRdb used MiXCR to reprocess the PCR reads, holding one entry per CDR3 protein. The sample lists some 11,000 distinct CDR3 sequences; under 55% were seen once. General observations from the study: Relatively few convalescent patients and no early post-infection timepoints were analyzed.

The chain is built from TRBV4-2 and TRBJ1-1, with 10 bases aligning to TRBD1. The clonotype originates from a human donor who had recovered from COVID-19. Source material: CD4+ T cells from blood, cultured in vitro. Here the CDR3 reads CASSLRQGATEAFF. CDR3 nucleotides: TGTGCCAGCAGCCTTCGACAGGGGGCCACTGAAGCTTTCTTT.